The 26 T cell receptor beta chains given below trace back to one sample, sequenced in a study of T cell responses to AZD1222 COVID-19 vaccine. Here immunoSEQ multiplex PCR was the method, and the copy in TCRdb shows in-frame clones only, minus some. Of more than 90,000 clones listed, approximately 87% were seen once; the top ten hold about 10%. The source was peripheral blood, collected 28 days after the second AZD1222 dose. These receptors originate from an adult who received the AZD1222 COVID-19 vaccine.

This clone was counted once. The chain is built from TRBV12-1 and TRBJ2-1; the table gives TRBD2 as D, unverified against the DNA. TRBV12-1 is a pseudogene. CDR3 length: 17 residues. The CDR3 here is CASSPWTSSASYNEQFF. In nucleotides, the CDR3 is TGTGCCAGCAGCCCCTGGACTAGCTCGGCCTCCTACAATGAGCAGTTCTTC.

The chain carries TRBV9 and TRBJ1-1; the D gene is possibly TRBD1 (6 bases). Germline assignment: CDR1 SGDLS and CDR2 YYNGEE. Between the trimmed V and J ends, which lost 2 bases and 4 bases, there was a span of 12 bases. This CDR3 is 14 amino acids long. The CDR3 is CASSVGGLGTEAFF. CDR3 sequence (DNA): TGTGCCAGCAGCGTTGGGGGCCTGGGCACTGAAGCTTTCTTT.

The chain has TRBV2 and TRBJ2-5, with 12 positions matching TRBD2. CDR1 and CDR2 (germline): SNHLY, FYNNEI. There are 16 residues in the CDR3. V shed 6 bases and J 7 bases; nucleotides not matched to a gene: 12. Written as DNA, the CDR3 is TGTGCCAGCAGGGAGGGGACTAGCGGGCCACGGGGGACCCAGTACTTC. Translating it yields CASREGTSGPRGTQYF.

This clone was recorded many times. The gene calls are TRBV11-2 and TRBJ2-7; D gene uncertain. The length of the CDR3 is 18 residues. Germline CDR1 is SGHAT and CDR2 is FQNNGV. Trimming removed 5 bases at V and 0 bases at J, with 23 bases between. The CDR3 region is CASSPRMLALHRSYEQYF. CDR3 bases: TGTGCCAGCAGCCCTCGTATGCTGGCGCTACACCGCTCCTACGAGCAGTACTTC. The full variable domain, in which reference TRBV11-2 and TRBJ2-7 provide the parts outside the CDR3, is EAGVAQSPRYKIIEKRQSVAFWCNPISGHATLYWYQQILGQGPKLLIQFQNNGVVDDSQLPKDRFSAERLKGVDSTLKIQPAKLEDSAVYLCASSPRMLALHRSYEQYFGPGTRLTVT.

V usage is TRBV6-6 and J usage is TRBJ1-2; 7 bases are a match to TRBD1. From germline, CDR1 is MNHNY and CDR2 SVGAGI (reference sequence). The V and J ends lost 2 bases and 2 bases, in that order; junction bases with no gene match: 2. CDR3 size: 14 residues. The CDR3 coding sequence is TGTGCCAGCAGTTACGGGACAGCCAACTATGGCTACACCTTC. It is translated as CASSYGTANYGYTF.

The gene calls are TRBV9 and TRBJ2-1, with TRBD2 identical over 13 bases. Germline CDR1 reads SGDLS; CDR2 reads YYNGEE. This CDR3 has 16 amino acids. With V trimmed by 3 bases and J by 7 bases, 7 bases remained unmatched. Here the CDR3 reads CASSARLAGGLNEQFF. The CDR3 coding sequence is TGTGCCAGCAGCGCCCGACTAGCGGGGGGTCTTAATGAGCAGTTCTTC. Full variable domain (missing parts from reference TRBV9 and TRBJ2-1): DSGVTQTPKHLITATGQRVTLRCSPRSGDLSVYWYQQSLDQGLQFLIQYYNGEERAKGNILERFSAQQFPDLHSELNLSSLELGDSALYFCASSARLAGGLNEQFFGPGTRLTVL.

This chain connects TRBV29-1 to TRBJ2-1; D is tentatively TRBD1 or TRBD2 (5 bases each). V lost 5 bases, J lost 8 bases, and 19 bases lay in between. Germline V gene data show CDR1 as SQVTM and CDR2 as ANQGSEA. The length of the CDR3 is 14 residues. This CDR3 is CSVSTGGGFDEQFF. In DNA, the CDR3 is TGCAGCGTTTCCACAGGTGGGGGTTTCGATGAGCAGTTCTTC.

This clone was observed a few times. The CDR3 reads CASSRGTGHTEAFF. DNA of the CDR3: TGCGCCAGCAGCCGAGGGACAGGTCACACTGAAGCTTTCTTT. This chain links TRBV4-1 with TRBJ1-1; the match to TRBD1 covers 8 bases. Germline CDR1 and CDR2: MGHRA and YSYEKL. The CDR3 has 14 amino acids. The J segment lost 3 bases and the V segment lost 4 bases, leaving 4 bases of the junction unmatched.

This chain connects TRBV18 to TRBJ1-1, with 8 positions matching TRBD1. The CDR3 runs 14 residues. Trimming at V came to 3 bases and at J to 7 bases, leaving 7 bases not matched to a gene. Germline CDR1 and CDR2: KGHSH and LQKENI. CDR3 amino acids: CASSPLGQGDEAFF. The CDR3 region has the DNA TGTGCCAGCTCACCCCTCGGACAGGGCGATGAAGCTTTCTTT.

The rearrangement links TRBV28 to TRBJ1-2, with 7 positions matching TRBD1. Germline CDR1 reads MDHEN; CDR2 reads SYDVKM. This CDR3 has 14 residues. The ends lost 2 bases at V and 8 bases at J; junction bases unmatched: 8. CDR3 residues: CASSLGGQFGGYTF. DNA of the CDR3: TGTGCCAGCAGTTTAGGGGGACAGTTCGGAGGCTACACCTTC.

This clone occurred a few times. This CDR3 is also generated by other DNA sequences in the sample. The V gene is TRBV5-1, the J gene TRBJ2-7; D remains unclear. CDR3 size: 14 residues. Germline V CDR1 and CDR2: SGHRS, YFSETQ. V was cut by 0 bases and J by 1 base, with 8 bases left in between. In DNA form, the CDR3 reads TGCGCCAGCAGCTTGGATCAGAATTCCTACGAGCAGTACTTC. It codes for CASSLDQNSYEQYF.

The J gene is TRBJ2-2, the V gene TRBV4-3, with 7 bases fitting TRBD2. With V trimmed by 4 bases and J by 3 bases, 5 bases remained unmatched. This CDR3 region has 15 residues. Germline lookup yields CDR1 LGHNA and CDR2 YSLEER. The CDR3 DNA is TGCGCCAGCAGCCTGGAGCGGGAATACACCGGGGAGCTGTTTTTT. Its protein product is CASSLEREYTGELFF.

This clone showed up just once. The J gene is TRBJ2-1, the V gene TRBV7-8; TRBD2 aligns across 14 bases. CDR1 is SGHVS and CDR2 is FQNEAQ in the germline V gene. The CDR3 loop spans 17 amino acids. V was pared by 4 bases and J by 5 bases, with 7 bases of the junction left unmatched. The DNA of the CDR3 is TGTGCCAGCAGCTCCAGGACTAGCGGGGGGCAAAACAATGAGCAGTTCTTC. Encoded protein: CASSSRTSGGQNNEQFF.

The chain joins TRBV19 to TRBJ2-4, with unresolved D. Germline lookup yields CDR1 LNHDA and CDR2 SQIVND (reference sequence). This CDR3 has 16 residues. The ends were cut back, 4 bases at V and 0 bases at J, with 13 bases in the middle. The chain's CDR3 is CASSRAEILAKNIQYF. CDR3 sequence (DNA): TGTGCCAGTAGTAGGGCGGAAATACTAGCCAAAAACATTCAGTACTTC.

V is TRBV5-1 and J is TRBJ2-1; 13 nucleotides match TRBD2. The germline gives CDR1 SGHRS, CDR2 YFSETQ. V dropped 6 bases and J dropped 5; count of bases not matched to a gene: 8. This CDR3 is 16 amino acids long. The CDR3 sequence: CASKGGGLAGNNEQFF. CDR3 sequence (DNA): TGCGCCAGCAAAGGTGGGGGACTAGCGGGAAACAATGAGCAGTTCTTC.

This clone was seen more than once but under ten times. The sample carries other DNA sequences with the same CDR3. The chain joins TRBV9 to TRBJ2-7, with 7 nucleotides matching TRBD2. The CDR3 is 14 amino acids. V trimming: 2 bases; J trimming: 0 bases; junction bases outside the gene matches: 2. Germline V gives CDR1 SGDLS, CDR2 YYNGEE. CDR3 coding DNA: TGTGCCAGCAGCGTCGGCGGGAGCTCCTACGAGCAGTACTTC. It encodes CASSVGGSSYEQYF.

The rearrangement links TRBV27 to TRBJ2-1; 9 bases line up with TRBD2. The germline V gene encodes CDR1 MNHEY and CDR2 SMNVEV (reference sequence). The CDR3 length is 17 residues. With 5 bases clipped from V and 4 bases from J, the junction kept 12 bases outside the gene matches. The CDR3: CASSRSSGTPIYNEQFF. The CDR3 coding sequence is TGTGCCAGCAGTAGATCTAGCGGGACTCCAATTTACAATGAGCAGTTCTTC.

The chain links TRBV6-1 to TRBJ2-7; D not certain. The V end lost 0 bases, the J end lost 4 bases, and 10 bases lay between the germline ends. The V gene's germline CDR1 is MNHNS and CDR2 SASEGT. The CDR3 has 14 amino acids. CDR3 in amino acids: CASSEAGLFYEQYF. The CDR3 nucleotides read TGTGCCAGCAGTGAAGCAGGGCTTTTTTACGAGCAGTACTTC.

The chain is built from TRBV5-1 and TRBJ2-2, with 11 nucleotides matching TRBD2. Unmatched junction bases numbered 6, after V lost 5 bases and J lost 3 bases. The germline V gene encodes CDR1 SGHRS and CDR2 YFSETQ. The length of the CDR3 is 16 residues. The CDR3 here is CASRTLAGGYTGELFF. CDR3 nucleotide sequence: TGCGCCAGCAGGACTCTAGCGGGGGGATACACCGGGGAGCTGTTTTTT.

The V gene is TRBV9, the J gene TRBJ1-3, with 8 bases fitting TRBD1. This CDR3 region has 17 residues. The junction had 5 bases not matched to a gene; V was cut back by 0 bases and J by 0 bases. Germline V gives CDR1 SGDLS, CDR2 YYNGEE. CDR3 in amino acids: CASSVARDRFSGNTIYF. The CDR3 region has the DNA TGTGCCAGCAGCGTAGCCCGGGACAGGTTCTCTGGAAACACCATATATTTT.

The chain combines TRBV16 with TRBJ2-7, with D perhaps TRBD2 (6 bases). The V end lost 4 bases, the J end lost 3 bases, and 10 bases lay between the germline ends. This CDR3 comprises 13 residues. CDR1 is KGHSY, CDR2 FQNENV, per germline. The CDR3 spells CASSRAGVYEQYF. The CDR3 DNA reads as TGTGCCAGCAGCCGAGCGGGCGTCTACGAGCAGTACTTC.

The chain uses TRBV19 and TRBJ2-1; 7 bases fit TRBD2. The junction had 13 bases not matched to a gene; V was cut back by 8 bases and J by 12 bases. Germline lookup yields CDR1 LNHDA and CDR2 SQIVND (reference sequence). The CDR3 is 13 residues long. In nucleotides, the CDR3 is TGTGCCAGTGGCTCATCGGGAGGATTTCGGCAGTTCTTC. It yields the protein CASGSSGGFRQFF.

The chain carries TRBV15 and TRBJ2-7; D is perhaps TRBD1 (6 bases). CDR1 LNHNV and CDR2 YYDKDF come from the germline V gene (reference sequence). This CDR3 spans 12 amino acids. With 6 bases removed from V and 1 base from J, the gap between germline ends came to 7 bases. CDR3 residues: CATRDSSYEQYF. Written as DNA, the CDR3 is TGTGCCACCAGGGACAGTTCCTACGAGCAGTACTTC.

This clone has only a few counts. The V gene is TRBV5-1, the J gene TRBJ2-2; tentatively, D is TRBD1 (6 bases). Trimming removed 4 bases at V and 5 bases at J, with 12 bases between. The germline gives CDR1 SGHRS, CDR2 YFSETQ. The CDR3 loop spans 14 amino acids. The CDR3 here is CASSRRTVTGELFF. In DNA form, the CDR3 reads TGCGCCAGCAGCAGGCGGACAGTTACCGGGGAGCTGTTTTTT.

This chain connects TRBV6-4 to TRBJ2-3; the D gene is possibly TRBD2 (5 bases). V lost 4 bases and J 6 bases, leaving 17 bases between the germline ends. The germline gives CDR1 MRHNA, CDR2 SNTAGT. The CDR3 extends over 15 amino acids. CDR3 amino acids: CASSALAAGRDTQYF. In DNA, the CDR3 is TGTGCCAGCAGTGCCTTGGCTGCGGGCAGGGATACGCAGTATTTT.

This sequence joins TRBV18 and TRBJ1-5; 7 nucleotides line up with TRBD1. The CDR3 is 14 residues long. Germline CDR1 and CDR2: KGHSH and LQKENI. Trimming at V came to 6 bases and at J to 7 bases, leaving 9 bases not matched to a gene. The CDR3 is CASSPDRVGQPQHF. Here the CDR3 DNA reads TGTGCCAGCTCTCCCGACAGGGTGGGACAGCCCCAGCATTTT.